This paragraph covers one TCR beta chain sequence. The data stem from a study of shared clonotypes between healthy human individuals. Study in general: Ranging from 18 to 49 in age, donors were two women and a few men.

There are 15 residues in the CDR3. Germline assignment: CDR1 SGHRS and CDR2 YFSETQ. The ends lost 4 bases at V and 7 bases at J; junction bases unmatched: 8. Only in-frame clones appear in the TCRdb table, and some are missing; sequencing was by immunoSEQ multiplex PCR. This sample carries some 1 million clones, about 80% of them seen once, and the ten largest clones take 1.4% to 1.5%. Sequencing was performed on memory CD4+ T cells sorted from blood. Subset here: CD45RA-negative fraction. V usage is TRBV5-1 and J usage is TRBJ2-1, with 10 bases identical to TRBD2. This TCR derives from a young man in good health. The DNA of the CDR3 is TGCGCCAGCAGCCTCAGCGGGGGGGCTGGTAATGAGCAGTTCTTC. The encoded protein is CASSLSGGAGNEQFF.